Presented here are 30 T cell receptor beta chains from one specimen sequenced in a study of PD-1 blockade in classical Hodgkin lymphoma. Following autologous stem cell transplantation, relapse occurred in every patient, and exposure to brentuximab vedotin varied. TCRdb keeps only in-frame clones here, not all; method: immunoSEQ multiplex PCR. The table lists about 110,000 clones, roughly nine tenths of them singletons. The sample here was peripheral blood mononuclear cells (PBMCs), taken before the second cycle of nivolumab. These receptors originate from a human donor with classical Hodgkin lymphoma.

This chain joins TRBV18 and TRBJ2-7; 10 bases fit TRBD1. CDR1 is KGHSH, CDR2 LQKENI, per germline. The CDR3 spans 16 residues. Trimming cost V 4 bases and J 2 bases; bases outside gene matches: 8. The CDR3 sequence is CASSRPGQGRTYEQYF. CDR3 bases: TGTGCCAGCTCACGACCGGGACAGGGGCGAACCTACGAGCAGTACTTC.

The chain recombines TRBV27 with TRBJ2-2; D is unclear. The CDR3 runs 12 residues. Germline V CDR1 and CDR2: MNHEY, SMNVEV (reference sequence). V was cut by 5 bases and J by 6 bases, with 7 bases left in between. CDR3 sequence reads: CASSPRAGELFF. In nucleotides, the CDR3 is TGTGCCAGCAGTCCTCGGGCCGGGGAGCTGTTTTTT.

The count of this clone is one. The V and J genes are TRBV19 and TRBJ1-1, with D possibly being TRBD1 (6 bases). From germline, CDR1 is LNHDA and CDR2 SQIVND (reference sequence). V lost 5 bases to trimming and J lost 5 bases, with 12 bases between them. This CDR3 comprises 13 residues. CDR3 protein: CASSPQGRTEAFF. CDR3 bases: TGTGCCAGTAGTCCTCAGGGGAGGACTGAAGCTTTCTTT.

The chain combines TRBV5-1 with TRBJ2-7; 8 bases map to TRBD2. CDR1 SGHRS and CDR2 YFSETQ come from the germline V gene. The trim removed 5 bases at V and 0 bases at J, leaving 4 bases unmatched. CDR3 length: 14 amino acids. In nucleotides, the CDR3 is TGCGCCAGCAGTTTAGCGGGGTCCTCCTACGAGCAGTACTTC. It encodes CASSLAGSSYEQYF.

V and J are TRBV6-6 and TRBJ1-1; 8 nucleotides match TRBD1. Trimming took 4 bases from V and 4 from J; bases not matched to a gene: 8. Per germline, CDR1 MNHNY and CDR2 SVGAGI (reference sequence). This CDR3 spans 15 amino acids. The CDR3 DNA sequence: TGTGCCAGCAGTTCCCCATCAGGGGGCGGCACTGAAGCTTTCTTT. Amino acids: CASSSPSGGGTEAFF.

This chain links TRBV5-1 with TRBJ1-4; tentatively, D is TRBD1 (6 bases). CDR3 size: 15 residues. The germline gives CDR1 SGHRS, CDR2 YFSETQ. V was clipped by 2 bases and J by 4 bases, with 12 bases between them. The CDR3, as DNA: TGCGCCAGCAGCTTCCGACAGGCCAATAATGAAAAACTGTTTTTT. Protein product: CASSFRQANNEKLFF.

Concerning this clone: Within the sample, other DNA sequences also encode this same CDR3. This chain joins TRBV19 and TRBJ2-1; the match to TRBD2 covers 8 bases. The V gene end was trimmed by 5 bases and the J gene end by 7 bases; junction bases not matched to a gene: 4. Germline values: CDR1 LNHDA, CDR2 SQIVND (reference sequence). The CDR3 extends over 13 amino acids. The chain's CDR3 is CASSGGRRNEQFF. The CDR3 coding sequence is TGTGCCAGTAGTGGCGGGAGGAGGAATGAGCAGTTCTTC.

CDR3 bases: TGTGCCAGCACCGCGCAGGACAGGGGAGAAAACCAGCCCCAGCATTTT. Its protein is CASTAQDRGENQPQHF. The chain links TRBV6-6 to TRBJ1-5; 9 nucleotides agree with TRBD1. The germline CDR1 and CDR2 sequences are MNHNY and SVGAGI (reference sequence). The CDR3 totals 16 residues. V trimming: 7 bases; J trimming: 7 bases; junction bases outside the gene matches: 14.

This chain joins TRBV11-2 and TRBJ1-5, with D possibly being TRBD1 (6 bases). This CDR3 region has 14 residues. Germline CDR1 is SGHAT and CDR2 is FQNNGV. Trimming pared 0 bases from V and 6 bases from J, leaving 9 bases between. The CDR3 loop is CASSLEQGVQPQHF. CDR3 coding DNA: TGTGCCAGCAGCTTAGAACAGGGAGTTCAGCCCCAGCATTTT.

This sequence joins TRBV4-1 and TRBJ2-7; tentatively, D is TRBD1 (5 bases). The V end lost 3 bases, the J end lost 6 bases, and 12 bases lay between the germline ends. Germline V lookup: CDR1 MGHRA, CDR2 YSYEKL. The length of the CDR3 is 13 residues. The CDR3 spells CASSHPDRSEQYF. The CDR3 DNA is TGCGCCAGCAGCCATCCTGACAGAAGCGAGCAGTACTTC.

V and J are TRBV29-1 and TRBJ2-3, with 9 bases identical to TRBD2. Germline CDR1 and CDR2: SQVTM and ANQGSEA. The trim removed 4 bases at V and 2 bases at J, leaving 1 base unmatched. CDR3 length: 13 amino acids. The CDR3 reads CSVGGRATDTQYF. As DNA, the CDR3 is TGCAGCGTTGGCGGGAGGGCCACAGATACGCAGTATTTT.

The J gene is TRBJ2-7, the V gene TRBV9; 12 bases match TRBD1. The germline V gene has CDR1 SGDLS and CDR2 YYNGEE. The CDR3 sequence is 16 residues long. The ends lost 2 bases at V and 7 bases at J; junction bases unmatched: 10. For the CDR3, the DNA is TGTGCCAGCAGCGTGAGACCGGGACAGGGGGCGAGGGAGCAGTACTTC. Protein product: CASSVRPGQGAREQYF.

The chain couples TRBV7-7 to TRBJ2-5, with TRBD1 matching over 8 bases. CDR1 and CDR2 from the germline V gene are SSHAT and FNYEAQ (reference sequence). V was pared by 1 base and J by 5 bases, with 0 bases of the junction left unmatched. This CDR3 comprises 13 residues. CDR3 sequence reads: CASSLDRGETQYF. The CDR3 DNA reads as TGTGCCAGCAGCTTAGACAGGGGGGAGACCCAGTACTTC.

The chain is built from TRBV28 and TRBJ2-7; D possibly corresponds to TRBD2 (6 bases). The germline V gene encodes CDR1 MDHEN and CDR2 SYDVKM. With 7 bases removed from V and 7 bases from J, the gap between germline ends came to 23 bases. The CDR3 extends over 15 amino acids. CDR3 nucleotides: TGTGCCAGCACCCCACGCGACCCCCTAGCGACTGAGCAGTACTTC. Translating gives CASTPRDPLATEQYF.

This clone occurred once. Here the CDR3 reads CAWRPRGARVTEAFF. CDR3 bases: TGTGCCTGGAGACCCAGGGGGGCGCGAGTCACTGAAGCTTTCTTT. The rearrangement links TRBV30 to TRBJ1-1; the match to TRBD1 covers 7 bases. The CDR3 has 15 residues. Germline assignment: CDR1 GTSNPN and CDR2 SVGIG (reference sequence). The V segment lost 3 bases and the J segment 4 bases; nucleotides outside the gene matches: 11. Based on the CDR3 plus reference TRBV30 and TRBJ1-1, the full variable domain is SQTIHQWPATLVQPVGSPLSLECTVEGTSNPNLYWYRQAAGRGLQLLFYSVGIGQISSEVPQNLSASRPQDRQFILSSKKLLLSDSGFYLCAWRPRGARVTEAFFGQGTRLTVV.

The V gene is TRBV5-8, the J gene TRBJ2-4, with D possibly called TRBD1 or TRBD2 (5 bases each). V was shortened by 4 bases and J by 1 base, with 18 bases between the two germline ends. Germline V gene lookup returns CDR1 SGHTS and CDR2 YDEGEE. The CDR3 is 17 amino acids. CDR3 DNA sequence: TGTGCCAGCAGCGCCATCCGGGACCCCCTCGCCAAAAACATTCAGTACTTC. Translated, it gives CASSAIRDPLAKNIQYF.

The chain links TRBV29-1 to TRBJ2-1, with D perhaps TRBD2 (5 bases). CDR1 and CDR2 from the germline V gene are SQVTM and ANQGSEA. The CDR3 spans 15 residues. V lost 3 bases to trimming and J lost 4 bases, with 16 bases between them. CDR3 DNA: TGCAGCGTTGACCAACCCTCGCGGGCGTACAATGAGCAGTTCTTC. Its protein product is CSVDQPSRAYNEQFF.

The V call is TRBV4-1, the J call TRBJ1-2; D is ambiguous. The CDR3 contains 17 residues. The ends were cut back, 4 bases at V and 0 bases at J, with 18 bases in the middle. From germline, CDR1 is MGHRA and CDR2 YSYEKL. The CDR3 DNA reads TGCGCCAGCAGCCCTATTCTGCGGCAACGAGCTAACTATGGCTACACCTTC. Amino acid sequence: CASSPILRQRANYGYTF.

The DNA of the CDR3 is TGTGCCAGCAGCCAGACCCCGGGAAAACAGTTCTTC. It translates to CASSQTPGKQFF. The rearrangement links TRBV7-9 to TRBJ2-1; possible D gene TRBD2, 5 bases. Germline CDR1 is SEHNR and CDR2 is FQNEAQ (reference sequence). V shed 5 bases and J shed 13 bases, with 15 bases lying between them. The CDR3 length is 12 residues.

This chain links TRBV4-3 with TRBJ2-1, with TRBD2 matching 12 bases. Trimming took 3 bases from V and 6 from J; bases not matched to a gene: 15. The CDR3 spans 19 residues. Germline assignment: CDR1 LGHNA and CDR2 YSLEER. The CDR3 spells CASSHREFLGLAGSNEQFF. As DNA, the CDR3 is TGCGCCAGCAGCCATCGCGAATTTTTAGGACTAGCGGGAAGCAATGAGCAGTTCTTC.

The V and J genes are TRBV5-4 and TRBJ2-2; D may be TRBD1 (5 bases). The CDR3 has 18 amino acids. The V gene lost 1 base and the J gene lost 4 bases, with 20 bases spanning the gap. Germline CDR1 is SGHNT and CDR2 is YYREEE (reference sequence). The CDR3 DNA is TGTGCCAGCAGCTTGCCCCACGCGACAGCCTTAGGCACCGGGGAGCTGTTTTTT. Protein sequence: CASSLPHATALGTGELFF.

The CDR3 protein is CASSLGGGGTGQPQHF. CDR3 nucleotides: TGTGCCAGCAGTTTAGGAGGTGGGGGGACGGGTCAGCCCCAGCATTTT. V usage is TRBV28 and J usage is TRBJ1-5; maybe TRBD1 (5 bases). The CDR3 extends over 16 amino acids. V lost 2 bases and J lost 6, with 17 bases in between. Germline V CDR1 and CDR2: MDHEN, SYDVKM.

This clone was seen once. The chain couples TRBV15 to TRBJ2-1; 11 bases match TRBD2. The CDR3 runs to 17 residues. Germline V gives CDR1 LNHNV, CDR2 YYDKDF (reference sequence). The junction had 11 bases not matched to a gene; V was cut back by 3 bases and J by 7 bases. CDR3 region: CATSSDTSGRIPNEQFF. Here the CDR3 DNA reads TGTGCCACCAGCAGTGATACTAGCGGGAGAATTCCGAATGAGCAGTTCTTC.

The genes are TRBV30 and TRBJ2-7; 9 bases align to TRBD1. Germline V lookup: CDR1 GTSNPN, CDR2 SVGIG (reference sequence). V gave up 6 bases and J gave up 3 bases; unmatched junction bases: 9. CDR3 length equals 14 residues. The CDR3 DNA is TGTGCCTGCGGAATCGGGACAGGGATCTACGAGCAGTACTTC. Translating it yields CACGIGTGIYEQYF.

The V and J genes are TRBV9 and TRBJ2-7, with unresolved D. CDR1 and CDR2 (germline): SGDLS, YYNGEE. CDR3 length equals 14 residues. V was pared by 0 bases and J by 0 bases, with 7 bases between. CDR3 protein: CASSVVAGSYEQYF. The CDR3 DNA follows: TGTGCCAGCAGCGTAGTGGCAGGCTCCTACGAGCAGTACTTC.

V gene TRBV2 combines with J gene TRBJ2-5; D not resolved. V was trimmed by 5 bases and J by 4 bases, leaving 5 bases between them. The CDR3 extends over 11 amino acids. The germline V gene has CDR1 SNHLY and CDR2 FYNNEI. CDR3 nucleotide sequence: TGTGCCAGCAGTAAGGGAGAGACCCAGTACTTC. This codes for CASSKGETQYF.

The V call is TRBV6-5, the J call TRBJ2-3; 8 nucleotides match TRBD2. J was trimmed by 3 bases and V by 3 bases; bases with no gene match: 5. In germline, CDR1 is MNHEY, CDR2 SVGAGI. CDR3 size: 15 residues. The DNA of the CDR3 is TGTGCCAGCAGTTATGGAAGCGGGAGAACAGATACGCAGTATTTT. This encodes CASSYGSGRTDTQYF.

The V gene is TRBV7-6, the J gene TRBJ1-4; D is undetermined. The CDR3 consists of 17 residues. Germline CDR1 reads SGHVS; CDR2 reads FNYEAQ. V gave up 0 bases and J gave up 0 bases, with 11 bases separating them. Here the CDR3 DNA reads TGTGCCAGCAGCTTAGCCCGGGCGACTGCAACTAATGAAAAACTGTTTTTT. Translating gives CASSLARATATNEKLFF.

The chain joins TRBV19 to TRBJ1-3, with D uncertain. Trimming took 5 bases from V and 5 from J, leaving 7 bases between them. The germline gives CDR1 LNHDA, CDR2 SQIVND (reference sequence). The CDR3 runs 12 residues. CDR3 sequence (DNA): TGTGCCAGTAGTTCTGGGCGAAACACCATATATTTT. Encoded protein: CASSSGRNTIYF.

V is TRBV6-5 and J is TRBJ2-7; the match to TRBD2 covers 9 bases. The CDR3 runs to 16 residues. Germline V gene sequence: CDR1 MNHEY, CDR2 SVGAGI. V was clipped by 0 bases and J by 1 base; unmatched bases: 4. The CDR3 DNA is TGTGCCAGCAGTTACTCCCGGACTAGCGCGTCCTACGAGCAGTACTTC. It specifies CASSYSRTSASYEQYF.